What follows describes a single TCR beta chain. The germline gives CDR1 SQVTM, CDR2 ANQGSEA. The CDR3 is made up of 13 amino acids. V trimming: 3 bases; J trimming: 7 bases; junction bases outside the gene matches: 6. The sample comes from a study of blood T cell repertoires in COVID-19. Study overall: From T cells, B-cell-depleted T cells, or PBMCs came the material, which was cDNA or gDNA.

As originally analysed: Estimation of nucleated cell counts relied on the amplification of reference gene primers. Only in-frame clones appear in the TCRdb table, and some are missing; sequencing was by immunoSEQ multiplex PCR. D and trimming come from the DNA, and the V and J calls and clone size come from that table. Of approximately 250,000 clones in the sample, roughly 82% were seen once. The sequenced sample consisted of peripheral blood. The V and J genes are TRBV29-1 and TRBJ1-1; the match to TRBD1 covers 9 bases. This receptor was obtained from a woman aged 40 to 50 who had recovered from COVID-19. CDR3 in amino acids: CSVEGQGNGEAFF. The CDR3 nucleotides read TGCAGCGTTGAGGGACAGGGTAACGGTGAAGCTTTCTTT.